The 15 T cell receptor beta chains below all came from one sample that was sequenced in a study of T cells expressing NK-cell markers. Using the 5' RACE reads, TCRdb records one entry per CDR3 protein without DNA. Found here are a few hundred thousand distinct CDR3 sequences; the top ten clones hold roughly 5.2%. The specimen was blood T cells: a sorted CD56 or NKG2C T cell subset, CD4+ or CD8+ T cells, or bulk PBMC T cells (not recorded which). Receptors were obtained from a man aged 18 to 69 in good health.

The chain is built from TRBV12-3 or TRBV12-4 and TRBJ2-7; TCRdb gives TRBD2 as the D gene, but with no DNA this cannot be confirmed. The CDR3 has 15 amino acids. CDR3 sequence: CASSTPQSGAFEQYF.

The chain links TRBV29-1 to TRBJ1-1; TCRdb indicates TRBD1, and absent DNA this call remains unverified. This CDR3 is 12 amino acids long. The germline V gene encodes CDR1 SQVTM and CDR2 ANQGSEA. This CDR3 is CSADRNEGGAFF. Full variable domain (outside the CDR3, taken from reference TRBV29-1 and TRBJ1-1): SAVISQKPSRDICQRGTSLTIQCQVDSQVTMMFWYRQQPGQSLTLIATANQGSEATYESGFVIDKFPISRPNLTFSTLTVSNMSPEDSSIYLCSADRNEGGAFFGQGTRLTVV.

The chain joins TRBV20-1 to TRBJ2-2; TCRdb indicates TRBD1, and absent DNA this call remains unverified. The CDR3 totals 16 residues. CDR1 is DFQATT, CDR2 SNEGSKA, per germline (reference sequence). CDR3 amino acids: CSARGDRGPGSGELFF.

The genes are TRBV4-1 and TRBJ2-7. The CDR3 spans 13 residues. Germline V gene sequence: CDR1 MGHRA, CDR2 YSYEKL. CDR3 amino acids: CASSTLVNYEQYF.

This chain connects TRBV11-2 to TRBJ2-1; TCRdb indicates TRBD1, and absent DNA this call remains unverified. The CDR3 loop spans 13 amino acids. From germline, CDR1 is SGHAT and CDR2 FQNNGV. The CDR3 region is CASSFGTQEEQFF.

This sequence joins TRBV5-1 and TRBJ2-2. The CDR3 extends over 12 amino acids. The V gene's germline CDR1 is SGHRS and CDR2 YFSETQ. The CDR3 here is CASSLSRRQLFF.

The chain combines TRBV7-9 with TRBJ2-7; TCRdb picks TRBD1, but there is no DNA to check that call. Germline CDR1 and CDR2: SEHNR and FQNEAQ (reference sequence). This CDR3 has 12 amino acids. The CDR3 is CASSLGTVFKYF.

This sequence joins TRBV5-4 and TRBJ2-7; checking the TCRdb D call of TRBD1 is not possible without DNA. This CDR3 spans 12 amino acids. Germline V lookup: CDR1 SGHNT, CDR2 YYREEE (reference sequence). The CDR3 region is CASSSGRGEQYF.

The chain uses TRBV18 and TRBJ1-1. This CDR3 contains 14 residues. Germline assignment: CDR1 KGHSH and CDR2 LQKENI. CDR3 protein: CASSPLESATEAFF.

CDR3 sequence reads: CASSFSADLNNNYGYTF. The V call is TRBV7-2, the J call TRBJ1-2. Looked up from germline, CDR1 is SGHTA and CDR2 is FQGNSA. The CDR3 is 17 residues long. The full variable domain, in which reference TRBV7-2 and TRBJ1-2 provide the parts outside the CDR3, is GAGVSQSPSNKVTEKGKDVELRCDPISGHTALYWYRQSLGQGLEFLIYFQGNSAPDKSGLPSDRFSAERTGGSVSTLTIQRTQQEDSAVYLCASSFSADLNNNYGYTFGSGTRLTVV.

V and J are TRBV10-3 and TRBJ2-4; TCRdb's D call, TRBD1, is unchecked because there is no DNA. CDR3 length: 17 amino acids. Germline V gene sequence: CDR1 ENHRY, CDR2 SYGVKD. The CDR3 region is CATRDSAGELAKNIQYF.

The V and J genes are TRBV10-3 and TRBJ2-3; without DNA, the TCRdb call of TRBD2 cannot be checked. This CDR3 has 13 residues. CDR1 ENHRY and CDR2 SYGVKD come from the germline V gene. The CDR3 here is CAISGRGGDTQYF.

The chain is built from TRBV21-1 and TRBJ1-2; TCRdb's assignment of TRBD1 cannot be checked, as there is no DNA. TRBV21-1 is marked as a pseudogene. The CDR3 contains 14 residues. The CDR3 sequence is CASKGTGTPYGYTF.

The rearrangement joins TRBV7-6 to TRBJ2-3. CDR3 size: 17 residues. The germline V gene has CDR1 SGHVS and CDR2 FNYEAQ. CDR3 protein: CASSLARVEVSTDTQYF.

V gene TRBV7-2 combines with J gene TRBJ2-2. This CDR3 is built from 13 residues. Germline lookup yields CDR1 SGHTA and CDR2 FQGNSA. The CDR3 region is CASSAGWSRELFF.